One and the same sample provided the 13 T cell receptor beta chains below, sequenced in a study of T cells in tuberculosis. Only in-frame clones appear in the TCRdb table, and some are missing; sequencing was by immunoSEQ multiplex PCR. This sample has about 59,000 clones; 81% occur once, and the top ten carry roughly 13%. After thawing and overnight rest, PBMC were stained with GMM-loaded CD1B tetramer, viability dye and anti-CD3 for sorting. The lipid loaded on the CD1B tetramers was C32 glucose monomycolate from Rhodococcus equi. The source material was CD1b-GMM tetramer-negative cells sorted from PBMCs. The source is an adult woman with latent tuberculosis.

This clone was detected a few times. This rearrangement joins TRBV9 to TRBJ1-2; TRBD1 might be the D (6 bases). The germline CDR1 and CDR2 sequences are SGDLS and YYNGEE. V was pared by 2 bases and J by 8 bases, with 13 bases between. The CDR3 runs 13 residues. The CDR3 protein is CASSVTGHGGYTF. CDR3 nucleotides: TGTGCCAGCAGCGTCACGGGACATGGAGGCTACACCTTC.

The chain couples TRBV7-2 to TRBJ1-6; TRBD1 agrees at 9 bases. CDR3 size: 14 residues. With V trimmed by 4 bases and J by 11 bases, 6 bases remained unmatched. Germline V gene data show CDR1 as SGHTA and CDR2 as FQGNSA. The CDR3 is CASSWGQGGPPLHF. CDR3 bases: TGTGCCAGCAGCTGGGGACAGGGTGGTCCACCCCTCCACTTT.

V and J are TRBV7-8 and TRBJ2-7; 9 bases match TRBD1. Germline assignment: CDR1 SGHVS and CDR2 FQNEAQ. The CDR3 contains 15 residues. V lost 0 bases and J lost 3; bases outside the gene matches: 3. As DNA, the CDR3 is TGTGCCAGCAGCTTAGCCCCGGGACAGGGCTACGAGCAGTACTTC. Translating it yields CASSLAPGQGYEQYF.

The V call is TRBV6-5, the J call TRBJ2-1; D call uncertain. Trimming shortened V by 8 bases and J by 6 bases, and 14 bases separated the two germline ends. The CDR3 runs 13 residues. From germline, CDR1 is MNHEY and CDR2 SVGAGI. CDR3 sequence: CASGYRSTNEQFF. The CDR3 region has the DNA TGTGCCAGCGGCTACCGGAGCACCAATGAGCAGTTCTTC.

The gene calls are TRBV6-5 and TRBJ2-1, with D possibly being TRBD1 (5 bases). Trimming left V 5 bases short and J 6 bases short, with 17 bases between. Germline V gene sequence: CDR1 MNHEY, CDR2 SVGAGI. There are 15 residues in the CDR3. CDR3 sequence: CASSRLKGRGNEQFF. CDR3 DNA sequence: TGTGCCAGCAGTCGCCTCAAGGGTAGGGGCAATGAGCAGTTCTTC.

The CDR3 sequence: CASSSLGGMDTIYF. The CDR3, as DNA: TGTGCCAGCAGTTCCCTGGGAGGGATGGACACCATATATTTT. The chain recombines TRBV6-5 with TRBJ1-3; D is undetermined. V was pared by 4 bases and J by 8 bases, with 15 bases between. This CDR3 is built from 14 residues. Germline V CDR1 and CDR2: MNHEY, SVGAGI.

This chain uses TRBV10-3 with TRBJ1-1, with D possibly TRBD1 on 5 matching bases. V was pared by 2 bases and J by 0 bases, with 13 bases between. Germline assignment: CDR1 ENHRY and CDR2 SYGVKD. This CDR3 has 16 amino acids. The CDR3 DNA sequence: TGTGCCATCAGTGAGCGCCGACAGATTATGAACACTGAAGCTTTCTTT. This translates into CAISERRQIMNTEAFF.

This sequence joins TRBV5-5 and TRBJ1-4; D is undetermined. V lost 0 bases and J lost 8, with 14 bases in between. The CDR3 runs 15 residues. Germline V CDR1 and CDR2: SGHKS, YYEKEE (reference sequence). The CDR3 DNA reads TGTGCCAGCAGCTTGGCCCCAAGGGAGGGAGAAAAACTGTTTTTT. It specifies CASSLAPREGEKLFF.

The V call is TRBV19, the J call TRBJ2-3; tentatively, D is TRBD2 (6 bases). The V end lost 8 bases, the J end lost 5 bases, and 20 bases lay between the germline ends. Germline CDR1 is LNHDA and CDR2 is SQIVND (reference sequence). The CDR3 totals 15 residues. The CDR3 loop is CASGGRLGREDTQYF. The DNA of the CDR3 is TGTGCCAGTGGCGGTAGGTTAGGGCGGGAAGATACGCAGTATTTT.

The CDR3 nucleotides read TGTGCCAGCGCTGGTAGCGGGGGGGTGGACACCGGGGAGCTGTTTTTT. It codes for CASAGSGGVDTGELFF. The chain has TRBV9 and TRBJ2-2; the match to TRBD2 covers 11 bases. Trimming at V came to 7 bases and at J to 3 bases, leaving 8 bases not matched to a gene. The germline gives CDR1 SGDLS, CDR2 YYNGEE. The length of the CDR3 is 16 residues.

The CDR3 protein is CASSLDRASPGELFF. The CDR3 DNA is TGTGCCAGCTCATTGGACAGGGCGTCTCCCGGGGAGCTGTTTTTT. The chain recombines TRBV18 with TRBJ2-2; 8 bases fit TRBD1. Germline CDR1 is KGHSH and CDR2 is LQKENI. The CDR3 sequence is 15 residues long. The ends lost 5 bases at V and 6 bases at J; junction bases unmatched: 8.

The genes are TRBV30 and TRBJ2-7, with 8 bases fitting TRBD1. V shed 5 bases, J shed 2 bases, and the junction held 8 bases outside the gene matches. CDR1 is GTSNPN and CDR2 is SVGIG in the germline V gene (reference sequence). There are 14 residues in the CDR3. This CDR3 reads CAWGPDRGAYEQYF. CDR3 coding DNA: TGTGCCTGGGGACCAGACAGGGGAGCCTACGAGCAGTACTTC. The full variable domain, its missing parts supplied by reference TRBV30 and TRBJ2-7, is SQTIHQWPATLVQPVGSPLSLECTVEGTSNPNLYWYRQAAGRGLQLLFYSVGIGQISSEVPQNLSASRPQDRQFILSSKKLLLSDSGFYLCAWGPDRGAYEQYFGPGTRLTVT.

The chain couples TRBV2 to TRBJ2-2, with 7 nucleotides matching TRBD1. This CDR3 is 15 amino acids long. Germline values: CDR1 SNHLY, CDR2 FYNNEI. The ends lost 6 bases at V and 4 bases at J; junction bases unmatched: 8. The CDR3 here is CASRLSGTATGELFF. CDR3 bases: TGTGCCAGCAGATTATCCGGGACAGCCACCGGGGAGCTGTTTTTT.